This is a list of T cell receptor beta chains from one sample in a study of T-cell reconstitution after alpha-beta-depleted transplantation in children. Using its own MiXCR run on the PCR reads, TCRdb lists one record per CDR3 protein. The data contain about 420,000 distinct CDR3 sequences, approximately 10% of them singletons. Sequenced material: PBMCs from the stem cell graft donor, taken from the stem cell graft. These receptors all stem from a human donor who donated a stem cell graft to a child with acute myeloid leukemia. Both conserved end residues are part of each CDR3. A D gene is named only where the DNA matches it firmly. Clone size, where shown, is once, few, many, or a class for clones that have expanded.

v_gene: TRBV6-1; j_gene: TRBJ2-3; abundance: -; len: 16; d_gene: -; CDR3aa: CASSEGLVSGADTQYF
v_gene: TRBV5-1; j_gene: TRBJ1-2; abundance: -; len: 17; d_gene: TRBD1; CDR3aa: CASSPEQGANYVYGYTF
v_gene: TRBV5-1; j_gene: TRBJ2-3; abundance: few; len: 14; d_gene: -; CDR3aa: CASSLRGRTDTQYF
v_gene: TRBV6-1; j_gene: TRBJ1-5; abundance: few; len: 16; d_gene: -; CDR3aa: CASSEDWRQAHQPQHF
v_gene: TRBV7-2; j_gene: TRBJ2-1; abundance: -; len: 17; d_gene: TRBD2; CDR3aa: CASTKPGLAGVRDEQFF
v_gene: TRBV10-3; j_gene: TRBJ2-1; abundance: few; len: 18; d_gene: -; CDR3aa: CAISESPPIATSYNEQFF
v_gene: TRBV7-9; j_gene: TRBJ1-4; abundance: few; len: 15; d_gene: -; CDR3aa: CASSLTSGANEKLFF
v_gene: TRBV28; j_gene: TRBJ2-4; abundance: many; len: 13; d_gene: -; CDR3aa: CASRPQQGNIQYF
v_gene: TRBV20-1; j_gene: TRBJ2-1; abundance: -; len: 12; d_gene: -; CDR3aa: CSARDNPNKQFF
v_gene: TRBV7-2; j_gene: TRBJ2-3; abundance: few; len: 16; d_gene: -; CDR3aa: CASSATEQSFTDTQYF
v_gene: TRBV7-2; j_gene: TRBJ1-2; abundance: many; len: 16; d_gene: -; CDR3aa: CASSLNSIGGSHGYTF
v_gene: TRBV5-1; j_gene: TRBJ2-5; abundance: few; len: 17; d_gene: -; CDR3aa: CASSFWPANDRQETQYF
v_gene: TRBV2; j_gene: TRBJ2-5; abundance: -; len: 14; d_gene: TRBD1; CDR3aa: CASSVQGAEETQYF
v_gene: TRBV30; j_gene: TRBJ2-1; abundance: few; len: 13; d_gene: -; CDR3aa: CAWSGGPVSEQFF
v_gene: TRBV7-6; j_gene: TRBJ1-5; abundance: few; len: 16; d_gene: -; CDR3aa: CASSAAGRAVCQPQHF
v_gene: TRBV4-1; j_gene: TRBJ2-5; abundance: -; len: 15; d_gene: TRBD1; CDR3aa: CASSQPGTGQETQYF
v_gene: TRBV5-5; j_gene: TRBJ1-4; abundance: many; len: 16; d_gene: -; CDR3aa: CASTPNPGRPAEKLFF
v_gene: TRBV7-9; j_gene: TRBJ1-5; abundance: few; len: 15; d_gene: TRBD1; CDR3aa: CASSPWGQGEQPQHF